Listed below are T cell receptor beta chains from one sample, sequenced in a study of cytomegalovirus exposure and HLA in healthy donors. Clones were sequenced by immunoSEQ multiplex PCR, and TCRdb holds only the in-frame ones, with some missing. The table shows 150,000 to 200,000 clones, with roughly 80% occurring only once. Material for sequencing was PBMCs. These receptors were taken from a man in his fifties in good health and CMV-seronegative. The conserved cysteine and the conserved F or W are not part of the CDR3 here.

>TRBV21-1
ASSKGGGDWGFHSNQPQH
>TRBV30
AWRNRGRSGNTIY
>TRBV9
ASSAQTGGNTIY
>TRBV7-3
ASGSSGNTIY
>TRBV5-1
ASSLMGQGGEKLF
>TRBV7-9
SSAAGVTYEQY
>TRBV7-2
ASSPFGQGIT
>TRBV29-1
SVTSGGLYEQY
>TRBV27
ASSRAGVRETQY
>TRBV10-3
ATRGSSYEQY
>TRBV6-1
ASGGTYNEQF
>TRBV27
ASSLLGGNQPQH
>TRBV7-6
ASSQGRGAEAF
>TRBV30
AWGGTATNEKLF
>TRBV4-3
ASSQGQDEKLF
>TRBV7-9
ASSSKTGGYT
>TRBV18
ASSPDRVSEQF
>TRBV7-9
ASSLARGDTQY
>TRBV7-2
ASSQDGTYNEQF
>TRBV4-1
ASSQESSGGTLFADTQY
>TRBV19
AARRGLGYT
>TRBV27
ASSFGGGDSPLH
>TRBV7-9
VSSRTGSAGNTIY
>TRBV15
ATSSLSGGAYGYT
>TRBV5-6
ASSLVSGGGYT
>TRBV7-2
ASRSNPGLNHGYT
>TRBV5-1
ASNFWGPTGGFYNEQF
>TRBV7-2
ASSVRVGWAGSYGYT
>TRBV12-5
ASGPLPDTQY
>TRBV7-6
ASSLARGNEQF
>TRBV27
ASRQPPQNEQY
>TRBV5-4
ASSSGGAEY
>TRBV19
ASSIRENTEAF
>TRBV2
ASSAVPTGRETQY
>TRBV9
ASSVEDRSYEQY
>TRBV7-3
ASSFGRGDTQY
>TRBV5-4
ASSTGGNRAYEQY
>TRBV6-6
ASSGDTDTQY
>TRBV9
ASSVGGGAAPGYT
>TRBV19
ASSFGDYGYT
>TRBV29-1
SCSSGADTQY
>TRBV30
AWSLQGPQGYT
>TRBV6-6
ASSRRDRGFHEQY
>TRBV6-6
AGGQPNYGYT
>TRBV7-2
ASSSPPTATNGYT
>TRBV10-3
AISALGLNDEQY
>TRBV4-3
ASSQEFNQETQY
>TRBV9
ASSVASGTLNEQY
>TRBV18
ASSPGQGHEQY
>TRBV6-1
ASSGGWDSREKLF
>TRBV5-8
ASSFARGRRGYEQY
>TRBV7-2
ASSLNPLGPPGELF
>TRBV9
ASSATSGTGEDTQY
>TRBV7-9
SSSSSAGVLMEKLF
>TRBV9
ASSVRPDSYNEQF
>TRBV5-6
ASSYDRTKTEKLF
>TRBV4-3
ASSHHVGVLTEAF